This passage covers 22 T cell receptor beta chains from one sample sequenced in a study of shared clonotypes between healthy human individuals (dated by TCRdb to about 2020). The library was produced with the immunoSEQ multiplex PCR assay. TCRdb limited this immuneACCESS table to in-frame rearrangements with V and J called. A share of clones is missing; checked studies link under half to unresolved V genes, and the rest is unexplained. This sample has some 650,000 clones in its table, and almost 97% of those were observed once. Of the sample, 0.055% to 0.07% falls within the top ten clones. Sequences were obtained from naive CD4+ T cells sorted from blood. The meaning of the sample's cell subset or site label: CD45RA+ positively selected. Receptors originate from a woman aged 30 to 39 in good health.

The chain links TRBV29-1 to TRBJ1-1; D might be TRBD1 (5 bases). The V end lost 3 bases, the J end lost 4 bases, and 15 bases lay between the germline ends. Germline assignment: CDR1 SQVTM and CDR2 ANQGSEA. CDR3 length equals 14 residues. CDR3 region: CSVDRGAPATEAFF. In DNA form, the CDR3 reads TGCAGCGTTGATAGGGGCGCCCCCGCCACTGAAGCTTTCTTT.

The V and J genes are TRBV29-1 and TRBJ2-5; TRBD1 might be the D (6 bases). Trimming removed 7 bases at V and 5 bases at J, with 8 bases between. Per the germline V gene, CDR1 is SQVTM and CDR2 is ANQGSEA. The CDR3 extends over 10 amino acids. CDR3 nucleotide sequence: TGCAGCGCAGGGGACGAGACCCAGTACTTC. Protein product: CSAGDETQYF.

This rearrangement joins TRBV28 to TRBJ1-5; D not resolved. Trimming cost V 2 bases and J 0 bases, with 5 bases left between them. Germline assignment: CDR1 MDHEN and CDR2 SYDVKM. The CDR3 is 14 amino acids. The CDR3 bases are TGTGCCAGCAGTTTAACCCCTAGCAATCAGCCCCAGCATTTT. As protein: CASSLTPSNQPQHF.

This sequence joins TRBV28 and TRBJ2-7, with TRBD1 as a possible D gene (5 bases). Trimming removed 7 bases from V and 1 base from J, with 17 bases in between. CDR3 length: 15 residues. Germline CDR1 and CDR2: MDHEN and SYDVKM. In nucleotides, the CDR3 is TGTGCCAGCAATCGAGACAGCCCGTGGTCCTACGAGCAGTACTTC. Its translation is CASNRDSPWSYEQYF.

This rearrangement joins TRBV18 to TRBJ2-1, with 9 bases fitting TRBD2. The CDR3 consists of 17 residues. J gave up 6 bases and V 6 bases, and 15 bases lay outside the gene matches. Germline V lookup: CDR1 KGHSH, CDR2 LQKENI. The CDR3 here is CASSSFGAGGPGNEQFF. CDR3 sequence (DNA): TGTGCCAGCTCCTCATTCGGGGCGGGAGGGCCTGGCAATGAGCAGTTCTTC.

This chain links TRBV5-1 with TRBJ2-1; 9 bases align to TRBD2. The CDR3 is 16 amino acids. CDR1 and CDR2 (germline): SGHRS, YFSETQ. The ends lost 1 base at V and 0 bases at J; junction bases unmatched: 2. DNA for the CDR3: TGCGCCAGCAGCTTGCGAGCGGGAGGCTCCTACAATGAGCAGTTCTTC. Translation gives CASSLRAGGSYNEQFF.

The sample holds one count of this clone. The chain uses TRBV6-5 and TRBJ2-3; D call uncertain. The ends were cut back, 0 bases at V and 1 base at J, with 5 bases in the middle. The CDR3 consists of 14 residues. Germline V gene data show CDR1 as MNHEY and CDR2 as SVGAGI. CDR3: CASSYSEGTDTQYF. CDR3 nucleotides: TGTGCCAGCAGTTACTCTGAAGGCACAGATACGCAGTATTTT.

The count of this clone is one. This CDR3 is also generated by other DNA sequences in the sample. The rearrangement joins TRBV18 to TRBJ2-7, with TRBD2 identical over 9 bases. The germline CDR1 and CDR2 sequences are KGHSH and LQKENI. With V trimmed by 3 bases and J by 0 bases, 3 bases remained unmatched. This CDR3 comprises 15 residues. The CDR3 sequence is CASSPGLANSYEQYF. CDR3 in DNA: TGTGCCAGCTCACCGGGACTAGCAAACTCCTACGAGCAGTACTTC.

V is TRBV5-1 and J is TRBJ2-2; D is uncertain. The CDR3 contains 14 residues. The germline CDR1 and CDR2 sequences are SGHRS and YFSETQ. Trimming removed 4 bases at V and 5 bases at J, with 12 bases between. The CDR3 loop is CASSLNRRTGELFF. In nucleotides, the CDR3 is TGCGCCAGCAGCCTAAATAGGAGAACCGGGGAGCTGTTTTTT.

The V and J genes are TRBV5-5 and TRBJ2-7; no reliable D call. CDR3 length: 15 residues. The V end was cut by 4 bases, the J end by 5 bases, with 19 bases between. Germline V CDR1 and CDR2: SGHKS, YYEKEE (reference sequence). The CDR3: CASSPRRRPSHEQYF. CDR3 nucleotides: TGTGCCAGCAGCCCCCGTAGGCGACCGTCGCACGAGCAGTACTTC. Full variable domain (outside the CDR3, taken from reference TRBV5-5 and TRBJ2-7): DAGVTQSPTHLIKTRGQQVTLRCSPISGHKSVSWYQQVLGQGPQFIFQYYEKEERGRGNFPDRFSARQFPNYSSELNVNALLLGDSALYLCASSPRRRPSHEQYFGPGTRLTVT.

The V gene is TRBV6-5, the J gene TRBJ2-3; TRBD2 agrees at 11 bases. Germline CDR1 reads MNHEY; CDR2 reads SVGAGI. The CDR3 covers 15 residues. Germline trimming cut 8 bases from V and 0 bases from J; bases unmatched to any gene: 4. The CDR3 reads CASSLAGGSTDTQYF. For the CDR3, the DNA is TGTGCCAGCTCATTAGCGGGAGGGAGCACAGATACGCAGTATTTT.

The chain links TRBV6-6 to TRBJ2-5; D remains ambiguous. Between the trimmed V and J ends, which lost 4 bases and 2 bases, there was a span of 5 bases. The germline gives CDR1 MNHNY, CDR2 SVGAGI (reference sequence). This CDR3 is built from 12 residues. The chain's CDR3 is CASSSPQETQYF. As DNA, the CDR3 is TGTGCCAGCAGTTCCCCTCAAGAGACCCAGTACTTC.

This rearrangement joins TRBV11-2 to TRBJ2-6; D unresolved. The CDR3 length is 16 residues. V was shortened by 1 base and J by 4 bases, with 11 bases between the two germline ends. In germline, CDR1 is SGHAT, CDR2 FQNNGV. This chain's CDR3 is CASSLVGRPGANVLTF. Written as DNA, the CDR3 is TGTGCCAGCAGCTTAGTCGGCAGACCCGGGGCCAACGTCCTGACTTTC. Drawing the rest from reference TRBV11-2 and TRBJ2-6, the complete variable domain is EAGVAQSPRYKIIEKRQSVAFWCNPISGHATLYWYQQILGQGPKLLIQFQNNGVVDDSQLPKDRFSAERLKGVDSTLKIQPAKLEDSAVYLCASSLVGRPGANVLTFGAGSRLTVL.

This clone was observed a single time. This chain joins TRBV7-2 and TRBJ1-1, with no clear D. The CDR3 covers 14 residues. Germline values: CDR1 SGHTA, CDR2 FQGNSA. Trimming took off 0 bases at V and 1 base at J, with 6 bases between the two ends. CDR3 coding DNA: TGTGCCAGCAGCTTAGCGTGGGGGAACACTGAAGCTTTCTTT. Amino acid sequence: CASSLAWGNTEAFF.

This sequence joins TRBV7-9 and TRBJ2-3; TRBD2 might be the D (7 bases). Between the trimmed V and J ends, which lost 7 bases and 0 bases, there was a span of 23 bases. The CDR3 runs 18 residues. Germline CDR1 SEHNR, CDR2 FQNEAQ (reference sequence). This chain's CDR3 is CASTGGLTGPPSTDTQYF. In DNA form, the CDR3 reads TGTGCCAGCACCGGGGGGCTAACGGGGCCCCCTAGCACAGATACGCAGTATTTT.

This chain uses TRBV19 with TRBJ2-5; D may match TRBD1 or TRBD2 (5 bases each). V was clipped by 6 bases and J by 2 bases, with 13 bases between them. This CDR3 is built from 14 residues. Per germline, CDR1 LNHDA and CDR2 SQIVND (reference sequence). The chain's CDR3 is CASRPPGRQETQYF. The CDR3 nucleotides are TGTGCCAGTAGGCCACCGGGACGACAAGAGACCCAGTACTTC.

A remark on this clone: This same CDR3 is encoded by further DNA sequences in the sample. This chain uses TRBV10-1 with TRBJ2-7; possibly TRBD2 for D (6 bases). Deletions cut 2 bases from V and 5 bases from J, with 13 bases between. The germline V gene has CDR1 WNHNN and CDR2 SYGVQD (reference sequence). The CDR3 is made up of 14 amino acids. This CDR3 is CASSETGLLNEQYF. For the CDR3, the DNA is TGCGCCAGCAGTGAGACAGGACTACTAAACGAGCAGTACTTC.

This chain connects TRBV27 to TRBJ1-4; no reliable D call. Germline V lookup: CDR1 MNHEY, CDR2 SMNVEV (reference sequence). Trimming left V 2 bases short and J 5 bases short, with 12 bases between. The CDR3 is 15 residues long. Here the CDR3 DNA reads TGTGCCAGCAGTTTAAACGGAGGCCCAAATGAAAAACTGTTTTTT. Amino acids: CASSLNGGPNEKLFF.

CDR3 bases: TGTGCCAGCAGCTCCCGACATGGCGTTAGCACAGATACGCAGTATTTT. Translating it yields CASSSRHGVSTDTQYF. This chain uses TRBV7-9 with TRBJ2-3; no reliable D call. Trimming left V 4 bases short and J 0 bases short, with 14 bases between. Germline-derived CDR1 and CDR2 are SEHNR and FQNEAQ (reference sequence). The CDR3 consists of 16 residues.

The chain joins TRBV11-2 to TRBJ1-5, with 7 bases that match TRBD1. The CDR3 consists of 15 residues. The germline gives CDR1 SGHAT, CDR2 FQNNGV. Trimming took 5 bases from V and 3 from J; bases not matched to a gene: 7. CDR3 DNA sequence: TGTGCCAGCAGCAAAACAGGGGCCGTCAATCAGCCCCAGCATTTT. The encoded protein is CASSKTGAVNQPQHF. Supplemented by reference TRBV11-2 and TRBJ1-5, the full variable domain reads EAGVAQSPRYKIIEKRQSVAFWCNPISGHATLYWYQQILGQGPKLLIQFQNNGVVDDSQLPKDRFSAERLKGVDSTLKIQPAKLEDSAVYLCASSKTGAVNQPQHFGDGTRLSIL.

The chain carries TRBV28 and TRBJ2-3; 14 bases fit TRBD2. Germline CDR1 and CDR2: MDHEN and SYDVKM. This CDR3 has 16 amino acids. J gave up 5 bases and V 5 bases, and 6 bases lay outside the gene matches. The CDR3 protein is CASSPQTSGRGDTQYF. The CDR3 nucleotides are TGTGCCAGCAGTCCTCAGACTAGCGGGAGGGGAGATACGCAGTATTTT. Full variable domain (remainder filled in from reference TRBV28 and TRBJ2-3): DVKVTQSSRYLVKRTGEKVFLECVQDMDHENMFWYRQDPGLGLRLIYFSYDVKMKEKGDIPEGYSVSREKKERFSLILESASTNQTSMYLCASSPQTSGRGDTQYFGPGTRLTVL.

The chain recombines TRBV15 with TRBJ1-1, with D unclear. The germline V and J ends were trimmed by 1 base and 1 base, with 1 base remaining between them. This CDR3 spans 12 amino acids. CDR1 and CDR2 from the germline V gene are LNHNV and YYDKDF (reference sequence). The CDR3 loop is CATSRGNTEAFF. The CDR3, as DNA: TGTGCCACCAGCAGAGGGAACACTGAAGCTTTCTTT. The variable domain in full, completed from reference TRBV15 and TRBJ1-1, reads DAMVIQNPRYQVTQFGKPVTLSCSQTLNHNVMYWYQQKSSQAPKLLFHYYDKDFNNEADTPDNFQSRRPNTSFCFLDIRSPGLGDTAMYLCATSRGNTEAFFGQGTRLTVV.